The 4 T cell receptor beta chains in this list originate from one sample, sequenced in a study of patients and donors after allogeneic stem cell transplantation. TCRdb redid the calling of the RT-PCR reads with MiXCR, one entry per CDR3 protein. The table includes about 400,000 distinct CDR3 sequences, more than 15% detected once. Sequencing was performed on blood, either unsorted or a sorted T cell fraction (not recorded which). These receptors came from a human donor who was either an allogeneic HSCT recipient or a stem cell or donor lymphocyte infusion donor (not recorded which). It is not recorded whose cells these are; they may come from a transplant donor.

This clonotype was seen ten or more times. Here the CDR3 DNA reads TGCGCCAGCAGCTTACTAGCCAATGAGCAGTTCTTC. It encodes CASSLLANEQFF. The chain joins TRBV5-1 to TRBJ2-1, with D perhaps matching TRBD2 (6 bases). This CDR3 spans 12 amino acids. Germline loops: CDR1 SGHRS, CDR2 YFSETQ. V was cut by 2 bases and J by 6 bases, with 6 bases left in between.

This clonotype was seen only a few times. V and J are TRBV20-1 and TRBJ2-7; 9 positions match TRBD2. This CDR3 is 14 amino acids long. The germline V gene has CDR1 DFQATT and CDR2 SNEGSKA (reference sequence). V shed 3 bases and J 3 bases; nucleotides not matched to a gene: 6. The chain's CDR3 is CSASGLAGSYEQYF. DNA of the CDR3: TGCAGTGCTAGTGGGCTAGCGGGAAGCTACGAGCAGTACTTC.

This chain connects TRBV20-1 to TRBJ1-4, with a possible D match to TRBD1 (5 bases). V was trimmed by 5 bases and J by 4 bases, leaving 14 bases between them. This CDR3 is 14 amino acids long. CDR1 DFQATT and CDR2 SNEGSKA come from the germline V gene (reference sequence). CDR3 protein: CSARRGLFNEKLFF. CDR3 in DNA: TGCAGTGCTCGAAGGGGTCTCTTTAATGAAAAACTGTTTTTT.

The chain's CDR3 is CASSPGQGAVETEAFF. CDR3 nucleotides: TGTGCCAGCAGTCCTGGACAGGGGGCTGTCGAAACTGAAGCTTTCTTT. The V call is TRBV6-2 or TRBV6-3, the J call TRBJ1-1; 11 nucleotides agree with TRBD1. This CDR3 spans 16 amino acids. V dropped 5 bases and J dropped 5; count of bases not matched to a gene: 10. Germline assignment: CDR1 MNHEY and CDR2 SVGEGT.